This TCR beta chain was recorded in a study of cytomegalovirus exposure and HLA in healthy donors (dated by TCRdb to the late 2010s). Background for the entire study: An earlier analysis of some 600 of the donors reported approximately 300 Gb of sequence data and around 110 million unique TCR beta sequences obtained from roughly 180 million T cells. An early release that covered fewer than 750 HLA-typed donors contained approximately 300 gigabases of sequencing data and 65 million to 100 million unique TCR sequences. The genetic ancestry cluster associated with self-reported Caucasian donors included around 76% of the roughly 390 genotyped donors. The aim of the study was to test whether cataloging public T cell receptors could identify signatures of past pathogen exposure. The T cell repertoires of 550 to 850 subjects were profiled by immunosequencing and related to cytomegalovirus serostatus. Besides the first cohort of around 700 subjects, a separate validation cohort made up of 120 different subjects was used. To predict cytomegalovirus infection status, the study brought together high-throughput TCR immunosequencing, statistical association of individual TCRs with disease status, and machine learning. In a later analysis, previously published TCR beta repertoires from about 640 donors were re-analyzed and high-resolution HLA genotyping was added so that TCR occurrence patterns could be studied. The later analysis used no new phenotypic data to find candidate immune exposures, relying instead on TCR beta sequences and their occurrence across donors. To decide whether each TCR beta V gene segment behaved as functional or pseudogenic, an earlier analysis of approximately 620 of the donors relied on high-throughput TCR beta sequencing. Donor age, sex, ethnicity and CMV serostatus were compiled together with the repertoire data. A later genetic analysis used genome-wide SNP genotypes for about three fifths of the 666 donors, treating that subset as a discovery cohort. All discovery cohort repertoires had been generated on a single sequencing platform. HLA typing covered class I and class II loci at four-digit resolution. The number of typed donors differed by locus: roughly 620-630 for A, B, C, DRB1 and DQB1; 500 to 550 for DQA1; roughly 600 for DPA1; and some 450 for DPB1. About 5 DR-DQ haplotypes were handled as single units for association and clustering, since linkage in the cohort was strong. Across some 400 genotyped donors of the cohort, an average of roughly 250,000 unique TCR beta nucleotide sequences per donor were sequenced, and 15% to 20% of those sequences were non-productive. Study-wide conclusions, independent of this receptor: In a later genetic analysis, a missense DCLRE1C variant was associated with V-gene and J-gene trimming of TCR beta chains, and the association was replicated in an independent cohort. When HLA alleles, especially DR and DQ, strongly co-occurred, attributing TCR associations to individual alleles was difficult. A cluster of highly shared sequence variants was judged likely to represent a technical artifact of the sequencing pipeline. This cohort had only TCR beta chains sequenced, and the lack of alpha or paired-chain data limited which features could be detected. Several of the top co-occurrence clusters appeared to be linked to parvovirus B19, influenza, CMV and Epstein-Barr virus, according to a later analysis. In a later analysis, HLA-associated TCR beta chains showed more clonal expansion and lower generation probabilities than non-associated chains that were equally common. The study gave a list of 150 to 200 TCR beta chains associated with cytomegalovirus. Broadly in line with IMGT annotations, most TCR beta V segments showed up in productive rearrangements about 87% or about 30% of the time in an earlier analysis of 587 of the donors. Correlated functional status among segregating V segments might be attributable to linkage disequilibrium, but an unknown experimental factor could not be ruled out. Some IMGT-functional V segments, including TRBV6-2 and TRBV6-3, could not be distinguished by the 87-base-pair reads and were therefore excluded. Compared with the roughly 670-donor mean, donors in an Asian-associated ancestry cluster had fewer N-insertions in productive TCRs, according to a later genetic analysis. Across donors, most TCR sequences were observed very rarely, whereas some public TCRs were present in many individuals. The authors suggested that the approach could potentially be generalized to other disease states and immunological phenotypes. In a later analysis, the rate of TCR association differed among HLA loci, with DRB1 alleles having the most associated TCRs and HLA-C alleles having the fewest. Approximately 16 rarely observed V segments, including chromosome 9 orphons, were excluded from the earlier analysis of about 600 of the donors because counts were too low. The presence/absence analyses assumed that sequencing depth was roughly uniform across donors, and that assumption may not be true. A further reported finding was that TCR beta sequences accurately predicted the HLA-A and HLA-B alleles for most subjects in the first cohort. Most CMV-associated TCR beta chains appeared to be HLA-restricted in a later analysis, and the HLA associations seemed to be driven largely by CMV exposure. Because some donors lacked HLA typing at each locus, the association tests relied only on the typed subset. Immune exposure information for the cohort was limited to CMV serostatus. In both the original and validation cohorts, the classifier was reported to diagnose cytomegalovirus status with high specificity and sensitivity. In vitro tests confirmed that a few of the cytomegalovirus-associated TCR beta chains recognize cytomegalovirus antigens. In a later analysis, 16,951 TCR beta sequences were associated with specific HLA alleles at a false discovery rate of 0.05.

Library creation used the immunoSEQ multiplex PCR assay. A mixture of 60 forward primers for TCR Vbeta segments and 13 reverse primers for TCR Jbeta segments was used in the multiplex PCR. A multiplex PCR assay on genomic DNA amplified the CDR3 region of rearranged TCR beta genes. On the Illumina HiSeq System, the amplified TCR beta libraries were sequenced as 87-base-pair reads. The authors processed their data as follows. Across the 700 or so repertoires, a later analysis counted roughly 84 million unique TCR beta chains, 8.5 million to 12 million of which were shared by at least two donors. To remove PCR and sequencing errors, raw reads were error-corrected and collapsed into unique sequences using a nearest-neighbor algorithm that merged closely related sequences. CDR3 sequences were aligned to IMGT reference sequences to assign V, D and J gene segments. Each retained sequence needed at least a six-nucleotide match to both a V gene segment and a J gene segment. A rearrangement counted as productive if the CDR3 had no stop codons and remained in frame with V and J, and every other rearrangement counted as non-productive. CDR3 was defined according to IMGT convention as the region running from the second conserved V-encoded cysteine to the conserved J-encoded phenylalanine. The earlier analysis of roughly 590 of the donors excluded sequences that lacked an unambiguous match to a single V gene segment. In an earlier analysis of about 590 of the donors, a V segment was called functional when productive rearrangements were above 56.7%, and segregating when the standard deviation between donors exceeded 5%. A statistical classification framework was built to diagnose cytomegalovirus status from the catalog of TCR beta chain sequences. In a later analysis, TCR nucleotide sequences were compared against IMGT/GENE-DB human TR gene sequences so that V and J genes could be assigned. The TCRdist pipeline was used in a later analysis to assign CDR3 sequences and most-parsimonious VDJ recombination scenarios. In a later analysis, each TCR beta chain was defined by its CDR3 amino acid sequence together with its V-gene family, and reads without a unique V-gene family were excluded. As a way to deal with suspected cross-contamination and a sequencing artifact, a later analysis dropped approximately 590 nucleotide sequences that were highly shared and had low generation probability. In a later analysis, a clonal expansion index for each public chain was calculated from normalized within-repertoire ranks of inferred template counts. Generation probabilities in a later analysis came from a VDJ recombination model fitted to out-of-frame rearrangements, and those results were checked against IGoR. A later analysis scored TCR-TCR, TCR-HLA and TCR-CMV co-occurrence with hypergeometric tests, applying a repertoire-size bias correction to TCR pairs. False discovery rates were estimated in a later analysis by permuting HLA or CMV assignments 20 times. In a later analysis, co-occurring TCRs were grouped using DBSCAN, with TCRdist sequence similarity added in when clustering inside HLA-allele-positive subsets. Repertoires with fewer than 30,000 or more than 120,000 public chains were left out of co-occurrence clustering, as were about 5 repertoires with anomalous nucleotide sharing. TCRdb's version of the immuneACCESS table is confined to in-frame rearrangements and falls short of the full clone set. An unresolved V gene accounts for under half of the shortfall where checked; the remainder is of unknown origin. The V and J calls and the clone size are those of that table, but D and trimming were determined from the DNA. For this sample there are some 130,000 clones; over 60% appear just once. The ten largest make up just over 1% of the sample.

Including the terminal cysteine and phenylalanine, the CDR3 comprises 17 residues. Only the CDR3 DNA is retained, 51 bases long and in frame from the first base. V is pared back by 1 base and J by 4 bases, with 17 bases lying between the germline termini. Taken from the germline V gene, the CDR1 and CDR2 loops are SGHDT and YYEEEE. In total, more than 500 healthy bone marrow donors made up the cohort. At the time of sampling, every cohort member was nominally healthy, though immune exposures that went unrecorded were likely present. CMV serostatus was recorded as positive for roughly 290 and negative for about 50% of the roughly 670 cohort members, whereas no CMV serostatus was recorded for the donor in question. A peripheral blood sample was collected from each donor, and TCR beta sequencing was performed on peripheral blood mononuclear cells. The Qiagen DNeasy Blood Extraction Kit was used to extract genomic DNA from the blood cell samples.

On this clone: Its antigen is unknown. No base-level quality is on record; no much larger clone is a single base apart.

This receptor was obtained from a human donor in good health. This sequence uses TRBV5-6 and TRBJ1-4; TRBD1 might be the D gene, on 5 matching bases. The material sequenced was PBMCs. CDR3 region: CASSLKAVDRLNEKLFF. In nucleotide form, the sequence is TGTGCCAGCAGCTTGAAGGCAGTAGACAGACTTAATGAAAAACTGTTTTTT. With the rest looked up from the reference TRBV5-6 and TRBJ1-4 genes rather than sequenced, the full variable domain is DAGVTQSPTHLIKTRGQQVTLRCSPKSGHDTVSWYQQALGQGPQFIFQYYEEEERQRGNFPDRFSGHQFPNYSSELNVNALLLGDSALYLCASSLKAVDRLNEKLFFGSGTQLSVL.